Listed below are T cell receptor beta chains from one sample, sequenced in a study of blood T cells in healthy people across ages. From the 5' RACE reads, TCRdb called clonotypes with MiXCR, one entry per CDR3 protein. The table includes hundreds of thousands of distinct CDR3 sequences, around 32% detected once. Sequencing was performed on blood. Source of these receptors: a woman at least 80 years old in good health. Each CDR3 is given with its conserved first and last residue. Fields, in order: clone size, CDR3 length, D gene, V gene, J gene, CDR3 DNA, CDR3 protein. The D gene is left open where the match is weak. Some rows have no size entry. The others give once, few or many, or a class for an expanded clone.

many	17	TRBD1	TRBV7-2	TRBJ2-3	TGTGCCAGCAGCTTGCGGGGACAGGGGGCGCGGGCAGATACGCAGTATTTT	CASSLRGQGARADTQYF
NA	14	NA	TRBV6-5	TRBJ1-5	TGTGCCAGCAGTTACTCGAACCCCGGTCAGCCCCAGCATTTT	CASSYSNPGQPQHF
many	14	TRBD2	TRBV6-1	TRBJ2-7	TGTGCCAGCAGCGCAACTAGCGGGGGGTTCGAGCAGTACTTC	CASSATSGGFEQYF
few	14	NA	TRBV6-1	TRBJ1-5	TGTGCCAGCAGCCCGATGGAGGTACGGCAGCCCCAGCATTTT	CASSPMEVRQPQHF
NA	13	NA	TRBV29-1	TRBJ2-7	TGCAGCGCAGAGACCGGGCCTACCTACGAGCAGTACTTC	CSAETGPTYEQYF
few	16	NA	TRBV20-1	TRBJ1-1	TGCAGTGCTAGAGATAGCGGGGTAAACAGGCACACTGAAGCTTTCTTT	CSARDSGVNRHTEAFF
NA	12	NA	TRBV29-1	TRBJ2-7	TGCAGCGTTTTGAGGGCTAACTACGAGCAGTACTTC	CSVLRANYEQYF
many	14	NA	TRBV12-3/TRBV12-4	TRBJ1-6	TGTGCCACCGCCAAACAGGGTCGCAATTCACCCCTCCACTTT	CATAKQGRNSPLHF
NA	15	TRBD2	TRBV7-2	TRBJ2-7	TGTGCCAGCAGCCCGACTAGCCGAAGCTCCTACGAGCAGTACTTC	CASSPTSRSSYEQYF
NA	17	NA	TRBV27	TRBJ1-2	TGTGCCAGCAGTTTATCGGGATCGGGACTGATTCGGGGAGGCTACACCTTC	CASSLSGSGLIRGGYTF
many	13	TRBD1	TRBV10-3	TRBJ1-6	TGTGCCATCAGTGGACAGGGGAATTCACCCCTCCACTTT	CAISGQGNSPLHF
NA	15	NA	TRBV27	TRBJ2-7	TGTGCCAGCAGTCATGACAGGTCCCCCTACAATGAGCAGTACTTC	CASSHDRSPYNEQYF
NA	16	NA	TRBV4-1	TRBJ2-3	TGCGCCAGCAGCCTGACCGACCCAAATCCCACAGATACGCAGTATTTT	CASSLTDPNPTDTQYF
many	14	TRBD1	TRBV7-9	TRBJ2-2	TGTGCCAGCAGACAGGGGGTGAACACCGGGGAGCTGTTTTTT	CASRQGVNTGELFF
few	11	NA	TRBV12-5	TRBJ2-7	TGTGCTAGTGCCCGGGGGTACGAGCAGTACTTC	CASARGYEQYF
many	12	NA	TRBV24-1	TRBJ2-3	TGTGCCACCAGTGATTTCGGGGATACGCAGTATTTT	CATSDFGDTQYF
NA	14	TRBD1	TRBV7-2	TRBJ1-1	TGTGCCAGCAGCTTCTACAGGGGGAACACTGAAGCTTTCTTT	CASSFYRGNTEAFF
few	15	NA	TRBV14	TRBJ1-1	TGTGCCAGCAGCCAAGACAGGGGCTACAACACTGAAGCTTTCTTT	CASSQDRGYNTEAFF
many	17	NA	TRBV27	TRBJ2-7	TGTGCCAGCAGTTTAAGGTCGGGACCGGTAAATCGTCACGAGCAGTACTTC	CASSLRSGPVNRHEQYF
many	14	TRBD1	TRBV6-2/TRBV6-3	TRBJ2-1	TGTGCCAGCAGGGAACCGGGACAGGGGAATGAGCAGTTCTTC	CASREPGQGNEQFF
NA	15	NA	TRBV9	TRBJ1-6	TGTGCCAGCAGAGGGGGGCGAGCGGAGAATTCGCTCCTCCACTTT	CASRGGRAENSLLHF